This TCR beta chain was profiled in a study of radiation and T cells in renal cell carcinoma. This CDR3 comprises 14 residues. Looked up from germline, CDR1 is SGHAT and CDR2 is FQNNGV. V lost 5 bases and J lost 4, with 11 bases in between. The time point denotes: blood 4 weeks post-SBRT, at nephrectomy. Stated treatment: 15 Gy SBRT to primary tumor, nephrectomy 4 weeks later. This clone was observed once. Generated by immunoSEQ multiplex PCR, the TCRdb table keeps only in-frame clones and is missing some. Among 30,000 to 40,000 clones listed, around 85% were seen once. This receptor was taken from a man in his fifties or sixties with renal cell carcinoma. The V call is TRBV11-2, the J call TRBJ2-2, with D uncertain. Sequencing used blood, obtained from a patient whose treatment included radiotherapy and nephrectomy. The chain's CDR3 is CASSRQEITGELFF. DNA of the CDR3: TGTGCCAGCAGCCGGCAGGAGATCACCGGGGAGCTGTTTTTT.